This entry lists 25 T cell receptor beta chains sequenced from one sample in a study of shared clonotypes between healthy human individuals (dated by TCRdb to the early 2020s). Libraries were constructed by the immunoSEQ multiplex PCR assay. As stored in TCRdb, this immuneACCESS dataset retains in-frame rearrangements with V and J assigned. A fraction of the clones does not appear; measured against another copy, unresolved V genes explain less than half of the discrepancy, and the remainder lacks a known reason. The sample table records about 520,000 clones; roughly 95% of these occur just once. Around 0.066% of the sample is held by the ten biggest clonotypes. The sample consisted of naive CD4+ T cells sorted from blood. The cell subset or site label, as the study defines it: CD45RA+ positively selected. The receptors derive from a woman aged 25 to 45 in good health.

The J gene is TRBJ2-3, the V gene TRBV6-5; 10 nucleotides align to TRBD1. This CDR3 spans 14 amino acids. V trimming: 5 bases; J trimming: 4 bases; junction bases outside the gene matches: 3. Germline CDR1 and CDR2: MNHEY and SVGAGI. The CDR3 protein is CASSTTGGADTQYF. Written as DNA, the CDR3 is TGTGCCAGCAGTACGACAGGGGGCGCAGATACGCAGTATTTT.

The chain uses TRBV9 and TRBJ2-1; TRBD1 might be the D (7 bases). Germline CDR1 reads SGDLS; CDR2 reads YYNGEE. The CDR3 runs 16 residues. V lost 0 bases and J lost 0, with 10 bases in between. The CDR3 protein is CASSVAGGTSYNEQFF. CDR3 nucleotides: TGTGCCAGCAGCGTAGCAGGGGGGACCTCCTACAATGAGCAGTTCTTC.

V is TRBV15 and J is TRBJ2-7, with 7 bases that match TRBD1. Germline V gives CDR1 LNHNV, CDR2 YYDKDF (reference sequence). Trimming at V came to 0 bases and at J to 0 bases, leaving 5 bases not matched to a gene. The CDR3 runs 16 residues. The CDR3: CATSRDKGALSYEQYF. The CDR3 DNA sequence: TGTGCCACCAGCAGAGATAAGGGGGCCCTCTCCTACGAGCAGTACTTC.

The chain employs TRBV5-4 and TRBJ2-1; TRBD2 agrees at 11 bases. CDR1 is SGHNT and CDR2 is YYREEE in the germline V gene (reference sequence). This CDR3 has 15 amino acids. Unmatched junction bases numbered 8, after V lost 4 bases and J lost 8 bases. The chain's CDR3 is CASSQGVAGGDEQFF. CDR3 sequence (DNA): TGTGCCAGCAGCCAAGGGGTAGCGGGAGGGGATGAGCAGTTCTTC.

V usage is TRBV28 and J usage is TRBJ2-3, with 10 bases aligning to TRBD2. Germline CDR1 reads MDHEN; CDR2 reads SYDVKM. The length of the CDR3 is 17 residues. V was clipped by 3 bases and J by 4 bases; unmatched bases: 10. The CDR3 protein is CASSLPLAGVRADTQYF. In DNA form, the CDR3 reads TGTGCCAGCAGTTTGCCCCTAGCGGGAGTTCGCGCAGATACGCAGTATTTT.

V usage is TRBV28 and J usage is TRBJ1-2; no definite D call. CDR1 MDHEN and CDR2 SYDVKM come from the germline V gene. Trimming cost V 5 bases and J 4 bases, with 14 bases left between them. There are 14 residues in the CDR3. Here the CDR3 DNA reads TGTGCCAGCAGTCTCGACACCTCTAGCTATGGCTACACCTTC. Translated, it gives CASSLDTSSYGYTF.

The chain has TRBV2 and TRBJ2-2; D gene ambiguous. The CDR3 is 12 amino acids. CDR1 and CDR2 from the germline V gene are SNHLY and FYNNEI. Trimming stripped 8 bases from V and 2 bases from J, with 6 bases between. The CDR3 nucleotides read TGTGCCAGCGGTAGAAACACCGGGGAGCTGTTTTTT. Protein product: CASGRNTGELFF.

This sequence joins TRBV29-1 and TRBJ2-5; the D is unclear. Germline V gene sequence: CDR1 SQVTM, CDR2 ANQGSEA. The CDR3 extends over 11 amino acids. Trimming removed 3 bases at V and 2 bases at J, with 4 bases between. The CDR3 reads CSVDKQETQYF. CDR3 DNA sequence: TGCAGCGTTGATAAGCAAGAGACCCAGTACTTC.

This chain connects TRBV2 to TRBJ2-2; the match to TRBD2 covers 10 bases. CDR3 length: 15 residues. Trimming removed 8 bases from V and 2 bases from J; junction bases left unmatched: 5. In germline, CDR1 is SNHLY, CDR2 FYNNEI. DNA for the CDR3: TGTGCCAGCGGAGGACTAGCGGCAAACACCGGGGAGCTGTTTTTT. Translating gives CASGGLAANTGELFF. The entire variable domain, with the rest obtained from reference TRBV2 and TRBJ2-2, is as follows: EPEVTQTPSHQVTQMGQEVILRCVPISNHLYFYWYRQILGQKVEFLVSFYNNEISEKSEIFDDQFSVERPDGSNFTLKIRSTKLEDSAMYFCASGGLAANTGELFFGEGSRLTVL.

This clone was found once. The gene calls are TRBV5-1 and TRBJ2-1, with D perhaps TRBD1 or TRBD2 (5 bases each). V lost 2 bases to trimming and J lost 1 base, with 7 bases between them. Looked up from germline, CDR1 is SGHRS and CDR2 is YFSETQ. The CDR3 is 14 amino acids. CDR3 DNA sequence: TGCGCCAGCAGCTTCGGGACGTCCTACAATGAGCAGTTCTTC. It is translated as CASSFGTSYNEQFF. Together with reference TRBV5-1 and TRBJ2-1, the CDR3 gives the full variable domain: KAGVTQTPRYLIKTRGQQVTLSCSPISGHRSVSWYQQTPGQGLQFLFEYFSETQRNKGNFPGRFSGRQFSNSRSEMNVSTLELGDSALYLCASSFGTSYNEQFFGPGTRLTVL.

The count of this clone is one. The V call is TRBV27, the J call TRBJ2-3; a possible D gene is TRBD1 (6 bases). The V gene's germline CDR1 is MNHEY and CDR2 SMNVEV (reference sequence). CDR3 length: 15 residues. Trimming cost V 7 bases and J 3 bases, with 17 bases left between them. Here the CDR3 DNA reads TGTGCCAGCACCATCACACAGGGTGGGACAGATACGCAGTATTTT. Encoded protein: CASTITQGGTDTQYF.

The gene calls are TRBV29-1 and TRBJ2-1; the D is unclear. There are 12 residues in the CDR3. The V and J ends lost 5 bases and 7 bases respectively, with 12 bases between them. CDR1 is SQVTM, CDR2 ANQGSEA, per germline. The CDR3, as DNA: TGCAGCGTTCGCTCGTGGGGTAATGAGCAGTTCTTC. Translating gives CSVRSWGNEQFF.

The CDR3: CASSRSRDTEAFF. The CDR3 region has the DNA TGTGCCAGCAGTAGGTCAAGAGACACTGAAGCTTTCTTT. The chain combines TRBV2 with TRBJ1-1; unclear D gene. Germline assignment: CDR1 SNHLY and CDR2 FYNNEI. CDR3 length equals 13 residues. Trimming took off 5 bases at V and 3 bases at J, with 10 bases between the two ends.

Details on this clone: The same CDR3 is also encoded by other DNA sequences in this sample. This chain links TRBV28 with TRBJ2-7; D call uncertain. This CDR3 comprises 12 residues. The germline V gene has CDR1 MDHEN and CDR2 SYDVKM. Trimming removed 6 bases at V and 1 base at J, with 7 bases between. This CDR3 reads CASSFSSYEQYF. The CDR3 region has the DNA TGTGCCAGCAGCTTCTCTTCCTACGAGCAGTACTTC.

The rearrangement links TRBV25-1 to TRBJ2-5, with 7 nucleotides matching TRBD1. CDR1 and CDR2 from the germline V gene are MGHDK and SYGVNS. CDR3 length equals 16 residues. Unmatched junction bases numbered 7, after V lost 1 base and J lost 2 bases. In DNA form, the CDR3 reads TGTGCCAGCAGTGAATTAAGGGACAGCCAACAAGAGACCCAGTACTTC. Its protein product is CASSELRDSQQETQYF.

V is TRBV6-5 and J is TRBJ1-3, with a possible D match to TRBD1 (5 bases). This CDR3 has 15 residues. Germline V CDR1 and CDR2: MNHEY, SVGAGI. With 0 bases removed from V and 8 bases from J, the gap between germline ends came to 14 bases. The CDR3 is CASSYSRQGGDTIYF. In DNA, the CDR3 is TGTGCCAGCAGTTACTCGCGCCAGGGTGGGGACACCATATATTTT.

V is TRBV5-1 and J is TRBJ2-3; D perhaps matches TRBD1 (6 bases). Deletions cut 1 base from V and 2 bases from J, with 11 bases between. CDR1 is SGHRS and CDR2 is YFSETQ in the germline V gene. The CDR3 has 15 residues. The CDR3 DNA sequence: TGCGCCAGCAGCTTGTCGGGACATCCCACAGATACGCAGTATTTT. Translated, it gives CASSLSGHPTDTQYF.

The CDR3 reads CASSGGHATQYF. DNA for the CDR3: TGTGCCAGCAGCGGGGGGCATGCGACCCAGTACTTC. The rearrangement links TRBV9 to TRBJ2-5; D perhaps matches TRBD1 (6 bases). CDR3 size: 12 residues. V lost 3 bases and J lost 7, with 10 bases in between. Per germline, CDR1 SGDLS and CDR2 YYNGEE.

The chain joins TRBV4-1 to TRBJ2-1; D unclear. The CDR3 length is 14 residues. The V end lost 3 bases, the J end lost 7 bases, and 13 bases lay between the germline ends. Germline CDR1 is MGHRA and CDR2 is YSYEKL. The DNA for the CDR3 is TGCGCCAGCAGCCACCTTAGGGCAGTAAATGAGCAGTTCTTC. The encoded protein is CASSHLRAVNEQFF.

The chain joins TRBV30 to TRBJ2-1; D ambiguous. CDR3 length equals 12 residues. From germline, CDR1 is GTSNPN and CDR2 SVGIG (reference sequence). V lost 3 bases and J 7 bases, leaving 10 bases between the germline ends. CDR3 amino acids: CAWRKRQNEQFF. The CDR3 DNA is TGTGCCTGGAGGAAAAGACAAAATGAGCAGTTCTTC.

As concerns this clone: Other DNA sequences in the sample encode the same CDR3. The rearrangement uses TRBV19 and TRBJ2-2; 11 nucleotides agree with TRBD2. This CDR3 is built from 14 residues. After removal of 7 bases from V and 4 bases from J, the junction contained 2 bases not matched to a gene. CDR1 is LNHDA, CDR2 SQIVND, per germline (reference sequence). The CDR3 sequence: CASNLAGGTGELFF. In DNA, the CDR3 is TGTGCCAGTAATCTAGCGGGAGGCACCGGGGAGCTGTTTTTT.

This sequence joins TRBV27 and TRBJ1-5; maybe TRBD1 (5 bases). The CDR3 extends over 14 amino acids. With 5 bases removed from V and 5 bases from J, the gap between germline ends came to 13 bases. CDR1 MNHEY and CDR2 SMNVEV come from the germline V gene (reference sequence). The CDR3 spells CASSPGAGHQPQHF. The DNA of the CDR3 is TGTGCCAGCAGTCCCGGGGCCGGCCATCAGCCCCAGCATTTT.

The chain recombines TRBV28 with TRBJ2-7, with D perhaps matching TRBD2 (5 bases). The germline CDR1 and CDR2 sequences are MDHEN and SYDVKM. V was pared by 4 bases and J by 4 bases, with 14 bases between. The CDR3 has 14 amino acids. The CDR3 region is CASSSGSALYEQYF. DNA for the CDR3: TGTGCCAGCAGTTCTGGTAGCGCGCTGTACGAGCAGTACTTC.

V and J are TRBV10-3 and TRBJ1-5; D ambiguous. The length of the CDR3 is 13 residues. Trimming removed 10 bases at V and 3 bases at J, with 13 bases between. Germline loops: CDR1 ENHRY, CDR2 SYGVKD. CDR3 region: CATRREINQPQHF. CDR3 DNA sequence: TGTGCCACACGCCGGGAGATCAATCAGCCCCAGCATTTT.

This sequence joins TRBV6-1 and TRBJ2-7; D is possibly TRBD1 or TRBD2 (7 bases each). The length of the CDR3 is 15 residues. CDR1 and CDR2 (germline): MNHNS, SASEGT. V lost 6 bases and J lost 1, with 16 bases in between. The CDR3 DNA follows: TGTGCCAGCAGCCCAGGGGGGGGGCAGTCCTACGAGCAGTACTTC. Translation gives CASSPGGGQSYEQYF.